The clone carrying this TCR beta chain was found a few times. This sample stems from a study of neurological immune-mediated disorders. TCRdb reprocessed the 5' RACE reads via MiXCR and lists one record per CDR3 protein. The repertoire holds some 42,000 distinct CDR3 sequences, with around a tenth as singletons. The ends lost 5 bases at V and 7 bases at J; junction bases unmatched: 7. CDR1 and CDR2 from the germline V gene are SEHNR and FQNEAQ (reference sequence). The CDR3 extends over 13 amino acids. The sequenced sample was CD4+ T cells from blood. This clonotype originated in a woman in her twenties or thirties with HTLV-1-associated myelopathy (HAM/TSP). V usage is TRBV7-9 and J usage is TRBJ1-2, with 7 bases identical to TRBD1. In DNA, the CDR3 is TGTGCCAGCAGCCGAGACAGGGTCTCTGGCTACACCTTC. This sequence encodes CASSRDRVSGYTF.